Given below is one TCR beta chain in context. Its antigen is as yet unknown. Method: immunoSEQ multiplex PCR; TCRdb's copy keeps in-frame clones and lacks some. The table records around 100,000 clones, about 90% of them present only once. CDR1 is MGHRA, CDR2 YSYEKL, per germline. The ends were cut back, 0 bases at V and 1 base at J, with 16 bases in the middle. The CDR3 spans 17 residues. As for time point: week 47, end of study. In every dose of vaccine, 300 ug of mutant IDH1 20-mer peptide was given alongside topical imiquimod. This sample is drawn from a study of a mutant IDH1 vaccine in newly diagnosed glioma. Study-wide context: Vaccination started 4-6 weeks after radiotherapy alone, or with temozolomide cycles. Sex among treated patients split about 62% male, 37.5% female; mean age was approximately 40 years. Most had both radiotherapy and temozolomide beforehand; others had only one.

Overall study results and limits: Immune responses induced by the vaccine were seen in roughly 93% of patients, spanning multiple MHC alleles.

Specimen: PBMCs, collected from a glioma patient whose treatment included an IDH1 peptide vaccine. The V and J genes are TRBV4-1 and TRBJ2-7, with D perhaps matching TRBD1 (6 bases). The TCR sequence derives from a woman between 50 and 59 years old with glioma. CDR3 in amino acids: CASSQDGKRGGSYEQYF. Here the CDR3 DNA reads TGCGCCAGCAGCCAAGATGGCAAACGAGGGGGTTCCTACGAGCAGTACTTC.